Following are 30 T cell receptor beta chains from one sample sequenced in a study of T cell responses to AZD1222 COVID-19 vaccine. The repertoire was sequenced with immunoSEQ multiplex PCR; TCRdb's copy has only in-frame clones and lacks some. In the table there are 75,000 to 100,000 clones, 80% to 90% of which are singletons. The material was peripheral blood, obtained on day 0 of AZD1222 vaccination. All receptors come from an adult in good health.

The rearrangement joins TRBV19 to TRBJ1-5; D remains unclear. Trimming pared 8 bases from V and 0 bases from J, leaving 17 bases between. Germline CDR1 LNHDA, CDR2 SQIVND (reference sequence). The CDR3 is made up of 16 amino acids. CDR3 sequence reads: CASSDNRGSSNQPQHF. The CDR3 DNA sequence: TGTGCCAGTTCCGATAATCGTGGGAGTAGCAATCAGCCCCAGCATTTT.

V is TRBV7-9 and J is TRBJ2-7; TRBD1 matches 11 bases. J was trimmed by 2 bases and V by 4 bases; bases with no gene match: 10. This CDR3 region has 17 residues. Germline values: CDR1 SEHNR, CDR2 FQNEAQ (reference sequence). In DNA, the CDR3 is TGTGCCAGCAGCTCAGGACAGGGGGCAACCTCAGCCTACGAGCAGTACTTC. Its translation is CASSSGQGATSAYEQYF.

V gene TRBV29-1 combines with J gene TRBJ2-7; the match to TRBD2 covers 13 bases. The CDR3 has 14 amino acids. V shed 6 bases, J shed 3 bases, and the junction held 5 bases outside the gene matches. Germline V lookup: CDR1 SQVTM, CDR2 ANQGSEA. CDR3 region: CSVEGLAGIYEQYF. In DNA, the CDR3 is TGCAGCGTAGAGGGACTAGCGGGGATCTACGAGCAGTACTTC.

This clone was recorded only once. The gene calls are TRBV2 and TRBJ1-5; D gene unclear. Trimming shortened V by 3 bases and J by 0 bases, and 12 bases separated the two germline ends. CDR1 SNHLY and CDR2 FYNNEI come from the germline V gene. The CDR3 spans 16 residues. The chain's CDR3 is CASSDMTVYSNQPQHF. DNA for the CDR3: TGTGCCAGCAGTGACATGACGGTTTATAGCAATCAGCCCCAGCATTTT.

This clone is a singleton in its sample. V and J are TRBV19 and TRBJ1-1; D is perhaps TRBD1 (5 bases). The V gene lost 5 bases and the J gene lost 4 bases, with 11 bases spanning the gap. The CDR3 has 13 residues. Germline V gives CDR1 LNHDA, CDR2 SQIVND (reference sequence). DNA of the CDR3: TGTGCCAGTAGTTGGTCAGGGACCACTGAAGCTTTCTTT. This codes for CASSWSGTTEAFF. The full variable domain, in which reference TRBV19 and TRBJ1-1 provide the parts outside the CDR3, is DGGITQSPKYLFRKEGQNVTLSCEQNLNHDAMYWYRQDPGQGLRLIYYSQIVNDFQKGDIAEGYSVSREKKESFPLTVTSAQKNPTAFYLCASSWSGTTEAFFGQGTRLTVV.

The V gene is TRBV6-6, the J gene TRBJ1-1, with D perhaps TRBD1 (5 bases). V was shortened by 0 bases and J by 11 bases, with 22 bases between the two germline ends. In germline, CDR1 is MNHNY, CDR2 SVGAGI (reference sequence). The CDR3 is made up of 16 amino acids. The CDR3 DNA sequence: TGTGCCAGCAGTTACTCGGTCGATTATTCGGGGACTGGGGCTTTCTTT. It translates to CASSYSVDYSGTGAFF.

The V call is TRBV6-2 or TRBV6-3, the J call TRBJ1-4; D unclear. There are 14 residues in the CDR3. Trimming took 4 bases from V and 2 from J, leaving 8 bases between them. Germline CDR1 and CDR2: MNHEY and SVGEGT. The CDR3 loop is CASSSKRTNEKLFF. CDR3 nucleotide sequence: TGTGCCAGCAGTTCAAAGAGGACTAATGAAAAACTGTTTTTT.

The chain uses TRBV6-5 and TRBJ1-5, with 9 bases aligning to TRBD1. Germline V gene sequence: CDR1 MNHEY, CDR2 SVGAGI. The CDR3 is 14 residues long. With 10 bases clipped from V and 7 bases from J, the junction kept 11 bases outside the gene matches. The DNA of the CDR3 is TGTGCCACCCGACAGGGGGGCGTCGGGCAGCCCCAGCATTTT. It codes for CATRQGGVGQPQHF.

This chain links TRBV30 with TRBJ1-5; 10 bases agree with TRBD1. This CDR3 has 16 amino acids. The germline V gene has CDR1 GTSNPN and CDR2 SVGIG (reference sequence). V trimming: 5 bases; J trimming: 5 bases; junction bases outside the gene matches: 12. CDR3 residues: CAWSPPGQGLDQPQHF. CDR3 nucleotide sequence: TGTGCCTGGTCACCTCCGGGACAGGGGCTCGATCAGCCCCAGCATTTT.

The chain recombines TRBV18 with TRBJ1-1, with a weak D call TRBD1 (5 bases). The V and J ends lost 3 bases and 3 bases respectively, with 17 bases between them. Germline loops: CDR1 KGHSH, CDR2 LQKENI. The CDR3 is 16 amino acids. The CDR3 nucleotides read TGTGCCAGCTCACCTATGTCTCCAGGGATTCACACTGAAGCTTTCTTT. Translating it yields CASSPMSPGIHTEAFF.

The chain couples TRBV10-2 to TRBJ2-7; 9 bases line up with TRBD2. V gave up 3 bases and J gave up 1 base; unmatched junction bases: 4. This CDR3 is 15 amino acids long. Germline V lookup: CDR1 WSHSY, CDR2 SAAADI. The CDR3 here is CASSDRGGASYEQYF. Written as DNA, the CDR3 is TGCGCCAGCAGTGATCGCGGGGGGGCATCCTACGAGCAGTACTTC.

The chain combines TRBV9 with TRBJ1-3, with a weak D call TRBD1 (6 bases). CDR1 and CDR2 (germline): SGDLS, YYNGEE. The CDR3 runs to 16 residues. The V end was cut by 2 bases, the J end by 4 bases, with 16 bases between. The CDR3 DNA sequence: TGTGCCAGCAGCGTGACACAGGGTACTGCAGGAAACACCATATATTTT. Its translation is CASSVTQGTAGNTIYF. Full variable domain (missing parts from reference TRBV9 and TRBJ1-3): DSGVTQTPKHLITATGQRVTLRCSPRSGDLSVYWYQQSLDQGLQFLIQYYNGEERAKGNILERFSAQQFPDLHSELNLSSLELGDSALYFCASSVTQGTAGNTIYFGEGSWLTVV.

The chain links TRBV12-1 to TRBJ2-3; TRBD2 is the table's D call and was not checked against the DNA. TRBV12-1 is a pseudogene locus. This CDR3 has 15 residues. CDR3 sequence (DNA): TGTGCCAGCAGCTTTACTAGCGGGTGGGCAGATACGCAGTATTTT. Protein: CASSFTSGWADTQYF.

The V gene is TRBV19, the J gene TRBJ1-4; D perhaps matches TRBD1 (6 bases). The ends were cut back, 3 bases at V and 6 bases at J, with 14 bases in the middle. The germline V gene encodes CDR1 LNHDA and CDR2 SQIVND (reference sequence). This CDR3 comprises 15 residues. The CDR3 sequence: CASSIGGAGDEKLFF. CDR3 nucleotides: TGTGCCAGTAGTATTGGGGGGGCCGGAGATGAAAAACTGTTTTTT.

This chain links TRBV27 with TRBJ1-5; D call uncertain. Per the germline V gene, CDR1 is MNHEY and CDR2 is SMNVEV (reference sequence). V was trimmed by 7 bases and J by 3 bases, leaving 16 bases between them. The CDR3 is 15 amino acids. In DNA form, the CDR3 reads TGTGCCAGCACCCCATACGCAGGAAACAATCAGCCCCAGCATTTT. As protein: CASTPYAGNNQPQHF.

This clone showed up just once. CDR3: CASSIGQGRNSPLHF. The CDR3 DNA reads TGTGCCAGTAGTATAGGACAGGGACGGAATTCACCCCTCCACTTT. The rearrangement joins TRBV19 to TRBJ1-6; 7 positions agree with TRBD1. The ends lost 1 base at V and 7 bases at J; junction bases unmatched: 4. This CDR3 spans 15 amino acids. CDR1 is LNHDA, CDR2 SQIVND, per germline (reference sequence).

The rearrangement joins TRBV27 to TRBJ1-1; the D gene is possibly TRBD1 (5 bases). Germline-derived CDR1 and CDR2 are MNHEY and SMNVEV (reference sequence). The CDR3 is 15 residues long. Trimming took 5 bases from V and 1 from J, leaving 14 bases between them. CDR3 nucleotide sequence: TGTGCCAGCAGTGACCCGGGAGGACAGAACACTGAAGCTTTCTTT. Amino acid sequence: CASSDPGGQNTEAFF.

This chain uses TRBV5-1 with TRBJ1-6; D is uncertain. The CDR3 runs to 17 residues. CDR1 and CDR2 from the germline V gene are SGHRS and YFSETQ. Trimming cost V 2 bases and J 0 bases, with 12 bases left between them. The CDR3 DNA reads TGCGCCAGCAGCTTAAACTCCCGGAGCTCCTATAATTCACCCCTCCACTTT. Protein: CASSLNSRSSYNSPLHF.

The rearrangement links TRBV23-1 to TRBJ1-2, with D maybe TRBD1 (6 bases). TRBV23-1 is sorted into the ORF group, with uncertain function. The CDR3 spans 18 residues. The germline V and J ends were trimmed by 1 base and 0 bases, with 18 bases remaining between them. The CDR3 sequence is CASSQYDNRVGSNYGYTF. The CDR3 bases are TGCGCCAGCAGTCAATATGATAACAGGGTCGGGTCTAACTATGGCTACACCTTC.

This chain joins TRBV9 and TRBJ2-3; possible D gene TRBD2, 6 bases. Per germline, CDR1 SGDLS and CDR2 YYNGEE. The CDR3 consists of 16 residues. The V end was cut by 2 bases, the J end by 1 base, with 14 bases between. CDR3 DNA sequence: TGTGCCAGCAGCGTTTTTGGAGGGATGGGCACAGATACGCAGTATTTT. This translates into CASSVFGGMGTDTQYF.

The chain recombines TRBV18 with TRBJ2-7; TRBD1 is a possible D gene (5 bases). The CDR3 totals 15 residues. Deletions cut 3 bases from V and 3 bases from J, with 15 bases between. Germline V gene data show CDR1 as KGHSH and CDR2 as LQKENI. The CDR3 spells CASSPPGRQGYEQYF. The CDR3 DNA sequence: TGTGCCAGCTCACCTCCGGGCCGTCAGGGCTACGAGCAGTACTTC.

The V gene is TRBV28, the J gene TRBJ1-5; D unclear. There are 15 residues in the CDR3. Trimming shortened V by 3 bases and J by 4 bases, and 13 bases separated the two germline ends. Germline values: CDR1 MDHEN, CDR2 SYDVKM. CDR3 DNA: TGTGCCAGCAGTTTCGTCGGGAGGGAAAATCAGCCCCAGCATTTT. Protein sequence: CASSFVGRENQPQHF.

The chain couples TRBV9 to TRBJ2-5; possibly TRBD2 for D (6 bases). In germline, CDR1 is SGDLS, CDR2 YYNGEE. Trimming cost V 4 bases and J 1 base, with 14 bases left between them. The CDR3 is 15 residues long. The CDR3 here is CASSSKPGVQETQYF. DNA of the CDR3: TGTGCCAGCAGCTCCAAGCCGGGGGTCCAAGAGACCCAGTACTTC. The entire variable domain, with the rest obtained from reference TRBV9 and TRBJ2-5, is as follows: DSGVTQTPKHLITATGQRVTLRCSPRSGDLSVYWYQQSLDQGLQFLIQYYNGEERAKGNILERFSAQQFPDLHSELNLSSLELGDSALYFCASSSKPGVQETQYFGPGTRLLVL.

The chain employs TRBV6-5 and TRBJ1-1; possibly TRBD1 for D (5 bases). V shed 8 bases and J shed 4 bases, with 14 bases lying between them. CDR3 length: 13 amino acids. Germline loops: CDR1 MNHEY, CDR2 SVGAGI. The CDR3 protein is CASSLRGGTEAFF. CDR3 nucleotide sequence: TGTGCCAGCTCCCTCCGGGGGGGCACTGAAGCTTTCTTT.

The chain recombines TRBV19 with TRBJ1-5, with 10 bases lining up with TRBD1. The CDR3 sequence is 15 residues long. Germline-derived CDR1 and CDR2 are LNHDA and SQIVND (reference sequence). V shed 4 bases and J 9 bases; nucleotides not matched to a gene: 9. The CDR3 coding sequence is TGTGCCAGTAGTAATAATGGACAGGGGGTAAGGCCCCAGCATTTT. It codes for CASSNNGQGVRPQHF.

The CDR3 is CASSLVRFNEKLFF. In DNA, the CDR3 is TGTGCCAGCAGCTTAGTGCGGTTTAATGAAAAACTGTTTTTT. The J gene is TRBJ1-4, the V gene TRBV11-2; D is unresolved. This CDR3 comprises 14 residues. CDR1 and CDR2 from the germline V gene are SGHAT and FQNNGV. V was clipped by 1 base and J by 4 bases, with 7 bases between them.

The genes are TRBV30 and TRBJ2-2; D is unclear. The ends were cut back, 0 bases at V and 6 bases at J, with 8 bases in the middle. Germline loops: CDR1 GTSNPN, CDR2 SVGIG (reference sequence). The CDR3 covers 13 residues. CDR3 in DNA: TGTGCCTGGAGTGTACTACGGGCCGGGGAGCTGTTTTTT. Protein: CAWSVLRAGELFF.

As DNA, the CDR3 is TGTGCCAGCAGTACCTCAGAAGTCTCCTACAATGAGCAGTTCTTC. Protein product: CASSTSEVSYNEQFF. The chain recombines TRBV7-9 with TRBJ2-1; no definite D call. The V end was cut by 6 bases, the J end by 0 bases, with 12 bases between. Germline V gene data show CDR1 as SEHNR and CDR2 as FQNEAQ (reference sequence). The CDR3 loop spans 15 amino acids.

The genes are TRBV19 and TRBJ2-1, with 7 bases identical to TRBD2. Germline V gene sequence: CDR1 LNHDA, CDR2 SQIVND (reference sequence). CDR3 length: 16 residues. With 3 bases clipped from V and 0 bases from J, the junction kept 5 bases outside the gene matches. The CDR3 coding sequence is TGTGCCAGTAGTATGGGGGGAGGGCGCTCCTACAATGAGCAGTTCTTC. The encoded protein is CASSMGGGRSYNEQFF. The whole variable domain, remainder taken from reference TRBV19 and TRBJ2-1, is DGGITQSPKYLFRKEGQNVTLSCEQNLNHDAMYWYRQDPGQGLRLIYYSQIVNDFQKGDIAEGYSVSREKKESFPLTVTSAQKNPTAFYLCASSMGGGRSYNEQFFGPGTRLTVL.

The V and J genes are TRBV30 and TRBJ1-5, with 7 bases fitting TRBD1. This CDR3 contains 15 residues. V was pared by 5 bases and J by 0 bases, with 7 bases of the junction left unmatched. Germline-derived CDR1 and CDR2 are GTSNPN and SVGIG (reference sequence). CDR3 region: CAWRRDSLSNQPQHF. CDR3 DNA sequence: TGTGCCTGGCGCCGGGACAGCCTTAGCAATCAGCCCCAGCATTTT.